This T cell receptor beta chain is drawn from a study of PD-1 blockade in classical Hodgkin lymphoma. Study-level findings and limits: Significant TCR diversity gains by C4D1 occurred in CD4+ but not CD8+ cells.

Points on this clone: Its target is unknown.

V was clipped by 2 bases and J by 7 bases, with 23 bases between them. CDR3 size: 18 residues. Germline lookup yields CDR1 SGHTA and CDR2 FQGNSA. Time point of the sample: cycle 4 day 1 (C4D1), after 6 weeks of nivolumab. Patients all relapsed after autologous stem cell transplantation, and there was variation in brentuximab vedotin exposure. Patients' outcomes at their best amounted to complete response, partial response or progressive disease. This table comes from immunoSEQ multiplex PCR, and its TCRdb copy is limited to in-frame clones, with some not included. Among tens of thousands of clones listed, 90% were seen once.

The gene calls are TRBV7-2 and TRBJ1-4; no clear D. The receptor comes from a human donor with classical Hodgkin lymphoma. The sequenced sample was peripheral blood mononuclear cells (PBMCs), obtained before the fourth cycle of nivolumab. CDR3 sequence: CASSLFGVGASEGEKLFF. The DNA for the CDR3 is TGTGCCAGCAGCTTATTCGGTGTTGGAGCTTCGGAAGGTGAAAAACTGTTTTTT.